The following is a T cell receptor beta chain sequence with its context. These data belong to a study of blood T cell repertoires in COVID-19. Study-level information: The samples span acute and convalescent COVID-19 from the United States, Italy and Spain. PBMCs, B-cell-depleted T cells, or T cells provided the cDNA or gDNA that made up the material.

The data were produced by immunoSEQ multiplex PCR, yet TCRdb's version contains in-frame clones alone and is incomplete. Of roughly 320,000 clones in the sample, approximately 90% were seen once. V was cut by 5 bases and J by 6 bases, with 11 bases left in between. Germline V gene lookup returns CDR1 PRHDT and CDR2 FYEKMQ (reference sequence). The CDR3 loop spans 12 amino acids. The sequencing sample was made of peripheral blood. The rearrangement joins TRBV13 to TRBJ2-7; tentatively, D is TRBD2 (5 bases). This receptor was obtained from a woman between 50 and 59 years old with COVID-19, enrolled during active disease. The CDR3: CASSLRGGEQYF. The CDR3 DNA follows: TGTGCCAGCAGCCTCCGGGGTGGCGAGCAGTACTTC.